This is a list of T cell receptor beta chains from one sample in a study of blood T cell repertoires in COVID-19. This table comes from immunoSEQ multiplex PCR, and its TCRdb copy is limited to in-frame clones, with some not included. The data contain around 77,000 clones, roughly 90% of them singletons. Sequencing input: peripheral blood. These receptor sequences come from a woman of 80 years or more with active or convalescent COVID-19. Each CDR3 is given with its conserved first and last residue. Fields, in order: CDR3 protein, CDR3 DNA, V gene, J gene, D gene, clone size. The D gene is left open where the match is weak. Clone size is not always given. Where it is, it says once, few, many or a class for expanded clones.

CAAGGLTEAFF	TGTGCCGCCGGGGGGCTCACTGAAGCTTTCTTT	TRBV12-3/TRBV12-4	TRBJ1-1	-	-
CASSLGGIYNEQFF	TGTGCCAGCAGTCTGGGGGGGATCTACAATGAGCAGTTCTTC	TRBV28	TRBJ2-1	TRBD2	-
CARSVLTGDYGYTF	TGTGCCAGAAGCGTACTGACAGGGGACTATGGCTACACCTTC	TRBV5-3	TRBJ1-2	TRBD1	-
CASSRGGAGANVLTF	TGTGCCAGCAGTCGCGGGGGGGCTGGGGCCAACGTCCTGACTTTC	TRBV6-2/TRBV6-3	TRBJ2-6	TRBD2	-
CASSPQGRTEAFF	TGCGCCAGCAGCCCTCAGGGGCGGACTGAAGCTTTCTTT	TRBV4-3	TRBJ1-1	-	once
CASSQRVQGTFYSNQPQHF	TGTGCCAGCAGCCAAAGGGTCCAGGGGACATTTTATAGCAATCAGCCCCAGCATTTT	TRBV14	TRBJ1-5	-	few
CASSSLVLGAGSEQYF	TGTGCCAGCAGCTCCCTTGTACTCGGTGCGGGAAGCGAGCAGTACTTC	TRBV5-4	TRBJ2-7	-	once
CASSQQTGNEQFF	TGTGCCAGCAGCCAACAAACAGGGAATGAGCAGTTCTTC	TRBV5-4	TRBJ2-1	-	-
CASSTGTSGYNEQFF	TGCGCCAGCAGCACCGGGACTAGCGGTTACAATGAGCAGTTCTTC	TRBV5-1	TRBJ2-1	TRBD2	-
CASSNSGAGELFF	TGTGCCAGTAGTAATAGCGGGGCCGGGGAGCTGTTTTTT	TRBV19	TRBJ2-2	TRBD2	-
CASSPLNREGEKLFF	TGTGCCAGCTCGCCTTTGAATCGGGAGGGTGAAAAACTGTTTTTT	TRBV18	TRBJ1-4	-	-
CASSYPEAGAGETQYF	TGTGCCAGCAGTTACCCTGAGGCGGGGGCTGGCGAGACCCAGTACTTC	TRBV6-6	TRBJ2-5	-	-
CASSVVPGEKLFF	TGTGCCAGCAGCGTCGTCCCGGGTGAAAAACTGTTTTTT	TRBV9	TRBJ1-4	-	-
CASSIAGGSYNEQFF	TGCGCCAGCAGTATAGCGGGGGGCTCCTACAATGAGCAGTTCTTC	TRBV5-1	TRBJ2-1	TRBD2	-
CASSIDHQIQGNQPQHF	TGTGCCAGTAGTATAGATCATCAGATACAGGGCAATCAGCCCCAGCATTTT	TRBV19	TRBJ1-5	-	-
CSVNRGSEQYF	TGCAGCGTGAACAGGGGAAGCGAGCAGTACTTC	TRBV29-1	TRBJ2-7	TRBD1	-
CASSYGTDNGLTF	TGTGCCAGCAGTTACGGGACAGACAACGGTCTCACCTTC	TRBV6-5	TRBJ1-2	TRBD1	-
CASSHDSGTTTNTGELFF	TGTGCCAGCAGCCACGACTCCGGGACTACCACGAACACCGGGGAGCTGTTTTTT	TRBV4-2	TRBJ2-2	TRBD2	-
CASSYRGLQQPQHF	TGTGCCAGCAGTTACCGAGGCTTACAACAGCCCCAGCATTTT	TRBV6-2/TRBV6-3	TRBJ1-5	-	few
CASSQVVGLNTEAFF	TGCGCCAGCAGCCAAGTGGTGGGCCTGAACACTGAAGCTTTCTTT	TRBV4-3	TRBJ1-1	-	-
CASSIISQGYEQYF	TGTGCCAGCAGTATAATCTCACAGGGCTACGAGCAGTACTTC	TRBV28	TRBJ2-7	-	-
CASSLVAGGGSEQYF	TGTGCCAGCAGCTTAGTTGCGGGGGGCGGGTCCGAGCAGTACTTC	TRBV7-2	TRBJ2-7	TRBD2	-
CASSQAGQSSPLHF	TGTGCCAGCAGCCAAGCTGGACAGAGTTCACCCCTCCACTTT	TRBV3-1/TRBV3-2	TRBJ1-6	-	-
CASSIRGTGLTDTQYF	TGTGCCAGTAGTATAAGAGGGACAGGTCTAACAGATACGCAGTATTTT	TRBV19	TRBJ2-3	TRBD1	-
CASRQQGTGNQPQHF	TGTGCCAGTAGGCAACAGGGGACCGGCAATCAGCCCCAGCATTTT	TRBV19	TRBJ1-5	TRBD1	-
CASSFRDRRNQPQHF	TGTGCCAGCAGTTTCAGGGACAGGAGAAATCAGCCCCAGCATTTT	TRBV28	TRBJ1-5	TRBD1	-
CASSNIRTGGNYGYTF	TGCGCCAGCAGCAATATAAGGACAGGGGGCAACTATGGCTACACCTTC	TRBV5-1	TRBJ1-2	TRBD1	-
CASSQGRFVEGNTEAFF	TGTGCCAGCAGCCAAGGTCGCTTCGTCGAGGGGAACACTGAAGCTTTCTTT	TRBV4-2	TRBJ1-1	-	-
CASSLRRGLVPVNEQFF	TGTGCCAGCAGCTTGCGGCGGGGACTAGTACCCGTCAATGAGCAGTTCTTC	TRBV5-6	TRBJ2-1	TRBD2	-
CASSLSAPGNSPLHF	TGTGCCAGCAGTTTATCCGCGCCGGGTAATTCACCCCTCCACTTT	TRBV27	TRBJ1-6	-	-
CASSSSTGGYEQYF	TGTGCCAGCAGCTCGAGTACAGGGGGCTACGAGCAGTACTTC	TRBV7-8	TRBJ2-7	TRBD1	-
CASSRGQGYETQYF	TGTGCCAGCAGTCGCGGACAGGGATACGAGACCCAGTACTTC	TRBV28	TRBJ2-5	TRBD1	-
CATPTRNQPQHF	TGTGCCACCCCGACACGGAATCAGCCCCAGCATTTT	TRBV7-8	TRBJ1-5	-	-
CASSLALGTEAFF	TGTGCCAGCAGTTTAGCGCTAGGCACTGAAGCTTTCTTT	TRBV12-3/TRBV12-4	TRBJ1-1	-	-
CASSPPVVTGGAGEQFF	TGTGCCAGCTCACCACCGGTCGTGACAGGGGGCGCGGGTGAGCAGTTCTTC	TRBV18	TRBJ2-1	TRBD1	-
CASKRQSYGYTF	TGTGCCAGCAAGAGGCAATCCTATGGCTACACCTTC	TRBV28	TRBJ1-2	-	-
CASSSGTSGGKNIQYF	TGCGCCAGCAGTTCTGGGACTAGCGGAGGAAAAAACATTCAGTACTTC	TRBV5-1	TRBJ2-4	TRBD2	once
CASSQGSTDTQYF	TGTGCCAGCAGCCAGGGTAGCACAGATACGCAGTATTTT	TRBV11-2	TRBJ2-3	-	-
CASSPGTGNRMNTEAFF	TGTGCCAGCAGCCCAGGGACAGGTAACCGTATGAACACTGAAGCTTTCTTT	TRBV7-9	TRBJ1-1	TRBD1	-
CASSRIDRGHGYTF	TGTGCCAGCAGCAGAATTGACAGGGGCCATGGCTACACCTTC	TRBV9	TRBJ1-2	TRBD1	-
CVRSSSGGLIPSADTQYF	TGTGTCAGAAGCTCAAGCGGCGGACTCATCCCATCGGCAGATACGCAGTATTTT	TRBV7-5	TRBJ2-3	-	once
CASSWGTGPAGEAFF	TGTGCCAGCAGTTGGGGGACAGGCCCGGCGGGTGAAGCTTTCTTT	TRBV6-6	TRBJ1-1	TRBD1	-
CASRDRVMKLFF	TGTGCCAGCCGGGACAGGGTAATGAAACTGTTTTTT	TRBV2	TRBJ1-4	TRBD1	-
CASSFAGGTDTQYF	TGTGCCAGCAGTTTCGCCGGGGGCACAGATACGCAGTATTTT	TRBV28	TRBJ2-3	-	-
CASRTGGTEAFF	TGTGCCAGCAGAACAGGGGGCACTGAAGCTTTCTTT	TRBV27	TRBJ1-1	TRBD1	-
CASSEGRASNQPQHF	TGTGCCAGCAGTGAGGGCAGGGCTAGCAATCAGCCCCAGCATTTT	TRBV2	TRBJ1-5	-	-
CASKTTTNEKLFF	TGTGCCAGCAAGACAACAACTAATGAAAAACTGTTTTTT	TRBV6-5	TRBJ1-4	-	-
CASSFAGGNSYEQYF	TGTGCCAGCAGCTTCGCCGGGGGGAACTCCTACGAGCAGTACTTC	TRBV5-5	TRBJ2-7	TRBD2	-
CASSEIGTGSGLAKLQYF	TGTGCCAGCAGTGAAATTGGGACAGGGTCGGGTTTGGCCAAACTTCAGTACTTC	TRBV6-1	TRBJ2-7	TRBD1	-
CASSVSDRGGTGELFF	TGTGCCAGCAGCGTCTCGGACAGGGGTGGAACCGGGGAGCTGTTTTTT	TRBV9	TRBJ2-2	TRBD1	-
CASSPQGDADEKLFF	TGTGCCAGCAGCCCCCAGGGGGACGCTGACGAAAAACTGTTTTTT	TRBV3-1/TRBV3-2	TRBJ1-4	TRBD1	-
CASSLAASSGYGYTF	TGCGCCAGCAGCTTGGCTGCATCCTCGGGCTATGGCTACACCTTC	TRBV5-1	TRBJ1-2	-	-
CASSEKVQGPPRATQYF	TGTGCCAGCAGTGAAAAGGTTCAGGGGCCACCAAGAGCGACCCAGTACTTC	TRBV2	TRBJ2-5	-	-
CASSSAGGRSGNTIYF	TGTGCCAGCAGCTCCGCAGGGGGCCGCTCTGGAAACACCATATATTTT	TRBV9	TRBJ1-3	TRBD1	few
CSVRAGAYQETQYF	TGCAGCGTTCGAGCGGGGGCGTACCAAGAGACCCAGTACTTC	TRBV29-1	TRBJ2-5	TRBD2	-
CASSITGGSGQPQHF	TGTGCCAGTAGTATAACTGGGGGGTCCGGACAGCCCCAGCATTTT	TRBV19	TRBJ1-5	-	-
CASQDKTYNEQFF	TGTGCCAGCCAGGACAAGACCTACAATGAGCAGTTCTTC	TRBV7-9	TRBJ2-1	-	-